This record covers a single T cell receptor (beta chain). This specimen comes from a study of blood T cell repertoires in COVID-19. This CDR3 is built from 14 residues. CDR1 is SGHRS and CDR2 is YFSETQ in the germline V gene. J gave up 5 bases and V 2 bases, and 7 bases lay outside the gene matches. Profiling relied on immunoSEQ multiplex PCR, and the TCRdb table lists in-frame clones only, not all of them. Of under 200,000 clones listed, 65% to 85% were seen once; the top ten hold roughly a tenth. The rearrangement joins TRBV5-1 to TRBJ2-7, with TRBD1 identical over 7 bases. Sample: peripheral blood. The sequence came from a man between 65 and 85 years old with active or convalescent COVID-19. This CDR3 is CASSLSGQSNEQYF. The CDR3 nucleotides read TGCGCCAGCAGCTTATCGGGACAGAGCAACGAGCAGTACTTC.